The 27 T cell receptor beta chains given below trace back to one sample, sequenced in a study of identical twins. MiXCR was run by TCRdb on the 5' RACE reads, yielding one entry per CDR3 protein. The sample carries some 730,000 distinct CDR3 sequences, around a sixth recorded once. These data were also filed under a second study, of T cells expressing NK-cell markers.

The specimen sequenced was PBMCs. The receptor set was obtained from a woman between 18 and 29 years old in good health.

This chain links TRBV9 with TRBJ1-2, with 8 bases aligning to TRBD1. Germline V gene lookup returns CDR1 SGDLS and CDR2 YYNGEE. The CDR3 spans 16 residues. Trimming removed 2 bases from V and 4 bases from J; junction bases left unmatched: 10. The CDR3 DNA sequence: TGTGCCAGCAGCGTCGGACTAGGACAGGGCCCCTATGGCTACACCTTC. This sequence encodes CASSVGLGQGPYGYTF.

The chain employs TRBV5-1 and TRBJ2-3; D perhaps matches TRBD1 (6 bases). The CDR3 has 16 amino acids. In germline, CDR1 is SGHRS, CDR2 YFSETQ. Trimming removed 0 bases at V and 6 bases at J, with 17 bases between. The CDR3 DNA reads TGCGCCAGCAGCTTGGTACAGGGTGGATTTGGCGATACGCAGTATTTT. Protein product: CASSLVQGGFGDTQYF.

This clonotype showed up just a few times. The chain carries TRBV5-1 and TRBJ2-1, with 10 nucleotides matching TRBD2. The germline gives CDR1 SGHRS, CDR2 YFSETQ. The CDR3 consists of 14 residues. The J segment lost 12 bases and the V segment lost 0 bases, leaving 6 bases of the junction unmatched. The CDR3 reads CASSLAASGGSQFF. In DNA form, the CDR3 reads TGCGCCAGCAGCTTGGCCGCTAGCGGGGGCTCGCAGTTCTTC.

The chain couples TRBV7-2 to TRBJ2-7; TRBD1 aligns across 7 bases. CDR1 SGHTA and CDR2 FQGNSA come from the germline V gene. The CDR3 has 15 residues. The ends lost 1 base at V and 5 bases at J; junction bases unmatched: 8. CDR3 protein: CASSLGGTESHEQYF. CDR3 sequence (DNA): TGTGCCAGCAGCTTAGGAGGGACAGAGTCCCACGAGCAGTACTTC.

V usage is TRBV15 and J usage is TRBJ2-5; D may be TRBD1 or TRBD2 (5 bases each). There are 12 residues in the CDR3. Germline-derived CDR1 and CDR2 are LNHNV and YYDKDF (reference sequence). Trimming shortened V by 0 bases and J by 13 bases, and 12 bases separated the two germline ends. CDR3 loop: CATSRDSGPGYF. The CDR3 nucleotides are TGTGCCACCAGCAGAGATTCGGGGCCGGGGTACTTC.

The chain joins TRBV20-1 to TRBJ2-3; D gene ambiguous. V dropped 4 bases and J dropped 5 bases, with 19 bases sitting between them. The CDR3 length is 15 residues. The germline CDR1 and CDR2 sequences are DFQATT and SNEGSKA (reference sequence). The CDR3 is CSATKTPGGRDTQYF. CDR3 DNA: TGCAGTGCTACGAAGACTCCGGGTGGTCGAGATACGCAGTATTTT.

This clonotype showed up just a few times. The J gene is TRBJ1-5, the V gene TRBV7-2; D call uncertain. The germline CDR1 and CDR2 sequences are SGHTA and FQGNSA. The CDR3 runs to 15 residues. V lost 7 bases and J lost 3, with 16 bases in between. CDR3 sequence reads: CASTRNPGNNQPQHF. The CDR3 DNA sequence: TGTGCCAGCACCAGGAACCCCGGCAACAATCAGCCCCAGCATTTT. The complete variable domain, with remaining parts taken from reference TRBV7-2 and TRBJ1-5, reads GAGVSQSPSNKVTEKGKDVELRCDPISGHTALYWYRQSLGQGLEFLIYFQGNSAPDKSGLPSDRFSAERTGGSVSTLTIQRTQQEDSAVYLCASTRNPGNNQPQHFGDGTRLSIL.

This clonotype was seen many times. The CDR3 is CASSLFAGTGAYNEQFF. As DNA, the CDR3 is TGCGCCAGCAGCTTGTTTGCCGGGACAGGAGCTTACAATGAGCAGTTCTTC. The chain joins TRBV5-1 to TRBJ2-1, with TRBD1 matching 8 bases. Germline CDR1 SGHRS, CDR2 YFSETQ. V lost 1 base and J lost 4; bases outside the gene matches: 10. The CDR3 sequence is 17 residues long. The whole variable domain, filled in from reference TRBV5-1 and TRBJ2-1, reads KAGVTQTPRYLIKTRGQQVTLSCSPISGHRSVSWYQQTPGQGLQFLFEYFSETQRNKGNFPGRFSGRQFSNSRSEMNVSTLELGDSALYLCASSLFAGTGAYNEQFFGPGTRLTVL.

There are a few counts of this clonotype. The chain uses TRBV20-1 and TRBJ2-1; either TRBD1 or TRBD2 may supply D (6 bases each). With 8 bases removed from V and 1 base from J, the gap between germline ends came to 15 bases. Germline assignment: CDR1 DFQATT and CDR2 SNEGSKA (reference sequence). The CDR3 has 14 amino acids. The CDR3 DNA reads TGCAGTACCAGCCGGGGGCTTTCCTACAATGAGCAGTTCTTC. Translating it yields CSTSRGLSYNEQFF.

The V and J genes are TRBV5-8 and TRBJ2-7; the D gene could be TRBD1 or TRBD2 (5 bases each). Germline values: CDR1 SGHTS, CDR2 YDEGEE. The CDR3 extends over 15 amino acids. Deletions cut 4 bases from V and 0 bases from J, with 14 bases between. The CDR3 region is CASSQGPGSSYEQYF. CDR3 coding DNA: TGTGCCAGCAGCCAAGGACCAGGGAGCTCCTACGAGCAGTACTTC.

This clonotype was picked up a small number of times. The chain has TRBV6-1 and TRBJ1-2; TRBD1 might be the D (5 bases). Germline V gene data show CDR1 as MNHNS and CDR2 as SASEGT. Trimming stripped 5 bases from V and 1 base from J, with 11 bases between. This CDR3 comprises 14 residues. The CDR3 region is CASSRQGFNYGYTF. CDR3 coding DNA: TGTGCCAGCAGTCGCCAGGGTTTTAACTATGGCTACACCTTC.

The chain uses TRBV4-2 and TRBJ2-1, with 8 bases that match TRBD2. Germline loops: CDR1 LGHNA, CDR2 YNFKEQ. This CDR3 comprises 15 residues. V lost 4 bases to trimming and J lost 6 bases; unmatched junction nucleotides: 8. CDR3 residues: CASSPFIRGGNEQFF. CDR3 coding DNA: TGTGCCAGCAGCCCCTTTATTCGGGGGGGCAATGAGCAGTTCTTC.

The chain links TRBV7-9 to TRBJ1-1; D is unresolved. Trimming removed 8 bases at V and 1 base at J, with 14 bases between. The CDR3 has 14 amino acids. The germline V gene has CDR1 SEHNR and CDR2 FQNEAQ (reference sequence). The CDR3 reads CASLSRYGNTEAFF. Here the CDR3 DNA reads TGTGCCAGCCTATCCCGTTACGGGAACACTGAAGCTTTCTTT.

This clonotype has only one observation. The chain combines TRBV5-1 with TRBJ2-1, with D possibly being TRBD1 (5 bases). The length of the CDR3 is 13 residues. CDR1 and CDR2 from the germline V gene are SGHRS and YFSETQ. Trimming shortened V by 0 bases and J by 9 bases, and 10 bases separated the two germline ends. DNA for the CDR3: TGCGCCAGCAGCTTGGCTGCAGGGATTGAGCAGTTCTTC. This encodes CASSLAAGIEQFF.

The chain has TRBV20-1 and TRBJ2-5, with 9 bases aligning to TRBD2. V lost 0 bases to trimming and J lost 5 bases; unmatched junction nucleotides: 10. The germline V gene has CDR1 DFQATT and CDR2 SNEGSKA (reference sequence). The length of the CDR3 is 16 residues. As DNA, the CDR3 is TGCAGTGCTAGAGAATCGGTAGCGGGAGTCTCGGAGACCCAGTACTTC. This encodes CSARESVAGVSETQYF.

This clonotype was observed a few times. The chain joins TRBV20-1 to TRBJ1-1; D unresolved. This CDR3 comprises 11 residues. Germline lookup yields CDR1 DFQATT and CDR2 SNEGSKA (reference sequence). The V gene lost 6 bases and the J gene lost 1 base, with 6 bases spanning the gap. This CDR3 is CSAETNTEAFF. CDR3 sequence (DNA): TGCAGTGCAGAGACGAACACTGAAGCTTTCTTT.

This clonotype has at least ten counts. This chain joins TRBV5-5 and TRBJ2-1; D remains ambiguous. The ends were cut back, 0 bases at V and 4 bases at J, with 14 bases in the middle. The germline CDR1 and CDR2 sequences are SGHKS and YYEKEE (reference sequence). This CDR3 comprises 16 residues. DNA of the CDR3: TGTGCCAGCAGCTTGGTTGCAGCTGTGGGTTACAATGAGCAGTTCTTC. This translates into CASSLVAAVGYNEQFF.

The chain joins TRBV7-9 to TRBJ2-1, with TRBD1 identical over 8 bases. Trimming took 4 bases from V and 14 from J; bases not matched to a gene: 16. Germline CDR1 is SEHNR and CDR2 is FQNEAQ (reference sequence). The CDR3 runs to 15 residues. CDR3 sequence: CASSSPETGATWEFF. In nucleotides, the CDR3 is TGTGCCAGCAGCTCCCCGGAGACAGGGGCAACTTGGGAGTTCTTC.

The chain has TRBV6-2 or TRBV6-3 and TRBJ2-6; D perhaps matches TRBD1 (5 bases). From germline, CDR1 is MNHEY and CDR2 SVGEGT. With 5 bases removed from V and 0 bases from J, the gap between germline ends came to 17 bases. The CDR3 totals 18 residues. The chain's CDR3 is CASSDTRVWSSGANVLTF. CDR3 nucleotide sequence: TGTGCCAGCAGTGATACCAGGGTATGGAGCTCTGGGGCCAACGTCCTGACTTTC.

This clonotype has only a few counts. The chain links TRBV10-3 to TRBJ2-7; no firm D call. The CDR3 consists of 11 residues. V gave up 8 bases and J gave up 3 bases, with 8 bases separating them. Germline assignment: CDR1 ENHRY and CDR2 SYGVKD. CDR3 residues: CAIPAFYEQYF. As DNA, the CDR3 is TGTGCCATCCCTGCCTTCTACGAGCAGTACTTC.

This clonotype was seen just once. V and J are TRBV10-2 and TRBJ2-7, with D unclear. Germline loops: CDR1 WSHSY, CDR2 SAAADI. Trimming took off 6 bases at V and 9 bases at J, with 9 bases between the two ends. The CDR3 is made up of 10 amino acids. The CDR3 DNA sequence: TGCGCCAGCAGCGGCACGGGGCAGTACTTC. This translates into CASSGTGQYF.

This clonotype turned up a few times. The chain has TRBV5-1 and TRBJ1-1; D not certain. Trimming removed 1 base from V and 5 bases from J, with 12 bases in between. The CDR3 runs to 14 residues. The germline V gene has CDR1 SGHRS and CDR2 YFSETQ. CDR3 amino acids: CASSLNPALTEAFF. In DNA form, the CDR3 reads TGCGCCAGCAGCTTGAATCCAGCGCTGACTGAAGCTTTCTTT.

This chain connects TRBV24-1 to TRBJ2-5; D gene unclear. Trimming removed 3 bases at V and 7 bases at J, with 11 bases between. This CDR3 contains 13 residues. Germline CDR1 and CDR2: KGHDR and SFDVKD. CDR3: CATSDGPVGTQYF. The CDR3 DNA reads as TGTGCCACCAGTGATGGGCCAGTCGGGACCCAGTACTTC.

The rearrangement joins TRBV20-1 to TRBJ1-5; D is ambiguous. V dropped 2 bases and J dropped 4 bases, with 9 bases sitting between them. This CDR3 region has 13 residues. Germline V gene sequence: CDR1 DFQATT, CDR2 SNEGSKA (reference sequence). As DNA, the CDR3 is TGCAGTGCTAGATGGCATATTAATCAGCCCCAGCATTTT. Translation gives CSARWHINQPQHF.

A few counts support this clonotype. The V call is TRBV12-3 or TRBV12-4, the J call TRBJ2-1; D may correspond to TRBD1 or TRBD2 (5 bases each). V was pared by 10 bases and J by 9 bases, with 13 bases between. The CDR3 length is 11 residues. CDR3 DNA: TGTGCCACCACGCCTGGGGGTGAGCAGTTCTTC. It encodes CATTPGGEQFF.

The chain has TRBV7-9 and TRBJ2-5; D possibly corresponds to TRBD2 (5 bases). V shed 4 bases and J shed 2 bases, with 14 bases lying between them. Germline V gene sequence: CDR1 SEHNR, CDR2 FQNEAQ (reference sequence). The CDR3 has 15 residues. The CDR3: CASSWRSGRQETQYF. CDR3 sequence (DNA): TGTGCCAGCAGCTGGAGAAGCGGACGTCAAGAGACCCAGTACTTC.

This clonotype was detected only a few times. The J gene is TRBJ1-2, the V gene TRBV5-1; the D is unclear. Per the germline V gene, CDR1 is SGHRS and CDR2 is YFSETQ. There are 11 residues in the CDR3. V lost 4 bases and J lost 5, with 6 bases in between. CDR3 region: CASSGEYGYTF. Here the CDR3 DNA reads TGCGCCAGCAGCGGGGAATATGGCTACACCTTC.